Shown below are 23 T cell receptor beta chains from a single sample sequenced in a study of tissue T cells after allogeneic stem cell transplantation. This sample's time point: mouse harvest day 7 after allogeneic transplant. Each mouse received 10^7 T-cell-depleted marrow cells plus 10^6 splenic CD5+ T cells by tail vein. Libraries were prepared by immunoSEQ multiplex PCR; TCRdb keeps only in-frame clonotypes and omits some of them. Of thousands of clones listed, approximately 42% are singletons. Sequencing was performed on skin. The origin of the receptors is a female BALB/c mouse given C57BL/6 T cells with graft-versus-host disease after an allogeneic hematopoietic cell transplant.

About this clone itself: Gene labels here are mouse ones. The CDR3 end falls 1 residue outside the read, so it is completed with the germline J gene. This chain uses TRBV4 with TRBJ2-5; 9 bases map to TRBD2. Losses at the gene ends were 4 bases for V and 2 bases for J; bases not matched to a gene: 4. The CDR3 extends over 15 amino acids. Per the germline V gene, CDR1 is LGHDT and CDR2 is YNNKQL (reference sequence). The CDR3 sequence is CASSLWGGGQDTQYF. CDR3 DNA (partial): TGTGCCAGCAGCTTGTGGGGGGGCGGCCAAGACACCCAGTAC.

The table lists this clone with a few counts. Each gene name is a mouse one. CDR3 sequence: CASGGWGALQDTQYF. The DNA read from the CDR3 is TGTGCCAGCGGTGGCTGGGGGGCCCTCCAAGACACCCAGTAC. This chain connects TRBV13-2 to TRBJ2-5; 8 bases fit TRBD2. The read comes to an end 1 residue before the CDR3 does, leaving the germline J gene to fill in the end. Germline CDR1 reads NNHNN; CDR2 reads SYGAGS (reference sequence). This CDR3 is 15 amino acids long. The trim removed 3 bases at V and 2 bases at J, leaving 5 bases unmatched.

Only a few counts were recorded for this clone. Gene and germline names: mouse. The read terminates 1 residue ahead of where the CDR3 ends, so the germline J gene completes it. J is TRBJ2-7 and V is TRBV26, with D maybe TRBD1 (7 bases). Germline CDR1 reads KGHPV; CDR2 reads FQNQEV (reference sequence). The V end lost 2 bases, the J end lost 7 bases, and 12 bases lay between the germline ends. The CDR3 totals 13 residues. The CDR3 sequence: CASSLIGGSEQYF. The sequenced CDR3 bases are TGTGCCAGCAGTCTGATAGGGGGCAGCGAACAGTAC.

Notes on this clone: Germline and genes: mouse. The read is 1 residue too short to cover the CDR3 end, so that end is filled in from the germline J gene. The chain uses TRBV19 and TRBJ1-1; no reliable D call. Germline V CDR1 and CDR2: FNHDT, SITEND (reference sequence). Trimming took off 0 bases at V and 2 bases at J, with 5 bases between the two ends. The CDR3 is 13 amino acids. The chain's CDR3 is CASSIARNTEVFF. Partial CDR3 DNA: TGTGCCAGCAGTATAGCCCGCAACACAGAAGTCTTC.

With regard to this clone: Gene names are the mouse ones. In the same sample, other DNA sequences code for this CDR3. This CDR3 reads CASSLGQNSPLYF. The CDR3 DNA, read in part, is TGTGCCAGCAGCTTAGGACAGAATTCGCCCCTCTAC. The chain employs TRBV3 and TRBJ1-6; possible D gene TRBD1, 5 bases. The read ends 1 residue early relative to the CDR3; the germline J gene fills the gap. TRBJ1-6 is classed as an ORF, of uncertain function. The CDR3 sequence is 13 residues long. Trimming removed 1 base at V and 7 bases at J, with 5 bases between. The germline V gene has CDR1 SNHLY and CDR2 FYNGKV (reference sequence).

As for this clone: Gene names and germline refer to mouse. The CDR3 end is not reached by the read, which stops 1 residue before it; the germline J gene fills it in. This chain links TRBV12-2 with TRBJ1-4; 8 positions match TRBD1. The CDR3 sequence is 13 residues long. Per germline, CDR1 SGHLS and CDR2 HYDKME. Unmatched junction bases numbered 2, after V lost 3 bases and J lost 6 bases. Partial CDR3 DNA: TGTGCCAGCTCTGGACAGGGCCACGAAAGATTATTT. This translates into CASSGQGHERLF. The full CDR3 is CASSGQGHERLFF.

By frequency in the sample, this clone is medium-sized (0.01 to 0.1%). The listed genes are named as in mouse. The read ends 1 residue early relative to the CDR3; the germline J gene fills the gap. The rearrangement joins TRBV20 to TRBJ2-1; perhaps TRBD2 as D (6 bases). Trimming took 0 bases from V and 3 from J, leaving 6 bases between them. Per the germline V gene, CDR1 is GFQATS and CDR2 is STVNSAI. This CDR3 is 13 amino acids long. CDR3 bases read: TGTGGTGCTAGGGACTGGGGCTATGCTGAGCAGTTC. Translated, it gives CGARDWGYAEQF. The whole CDR3 protein reads CGARDWGYAEQFF.

Notes on this clone: The gene names given are mouse names. Read sequence stops 1 residue before the CDR3 end, and the germline J gene provides the missing end. The gene calls are TRBV31 and TRBJ1-1; tentatively, D is TRBD1 (6 bases). In germline, CDR1 is GKSSPN, CDR2 SITVG. V was trimmed by 2 bases and J by 1 base, leaving 11 bases between them. This CDR3 is 14 amino acids long. The covered CDR3 bases are TGTGCCTGGAGTGCCGGGACAAAAAACACAGAAGTCTTC. Protein: CAWSAGTKNTEVF. The entire CDR3 protein reads CAWSAGTKNTEVFF.

In its sample, this clone ranks as large. Here the gene names and germline are mouse. The observed sequence ends 1 residue before the CDR3 terminus, with the missing tail filled in from the germline J gene. Distinct nucleotide sequences in the sample also encode this CDR3. The V gene is TRBV26, the J gene TRBJ1-3; D is ambiguous. From germline, CDR1 is KGHPV and CDR2 FQNQEV (reference sequence). The CDR3 spans 14 residues. V was shortened by 2 bases and J by 0 bases, with 5 bases between the two germline ends. The CDR3 bases that were read are TGTGCCAGCAGTCTGGGGGTTTCTGGAAATACGCTCTAT. Its protein is CASSLGVSGNTLY. The whole CDR3 sequence is CASSLGVSGNTLYF.

A word on this clone: The gene names here belong to mouse. The CDR3 end is not reached by the read, which stops 1 residue before it; the germline J gene fills it in. V is TRBV3 and J is TRBJ2-4, with 8 bases that match TRBD2. Germline CDR1 reads SNHLY; CDR2 reads FYNGKV (reference sequence). V shed 4 bases and J 0 bases; nucleotides not matched to a gene: 0. The CDR3 loop spans 14 amino acids. This chain's CDR3 is CASSSGGSQNTLYF. The CDR3 bases that were read are TGTGCCAGCAGCTCTGGGGGGAGTCAAAACACCTTGTAC. The full variable domain, with the rest looked up from reference TRBV3 and TRBJ2-4, is GPKVLQIPSHQIIDMGQMVTLNCDPVSNHLYFYWYKQILGQQMEFLVNFYNGKVMEKSKLFKDQFSVERPDGSYFTLKIQPTALEDSAVYFCASSSGGSQNTLYFGAGTRLSVL.

For this clone: Genes and germline come from the mouse. The DNA ends 1 residue before the CDR3 does, and the rest of the CDR3 is filled in from the germline J gene. This CDR3 is also generated by other DNA sequences in the sample. The genes are TRBV26 and TRBJ2-7; D unclear. V lost 3 bases, J lost 7 bases, and 4 bases lay in between. Germline V gives CDR1 KGHPV, CDR2 FQNQEV (reference sequence). The CDR3 is 10 amino acids. This CDR3 is CASSLGEQYF. The covered CDR3 bases are TGTGCCAGCAGTCTCGGGGAACAGTAC.

Regarding this clone: Mouse gene names and germline throughout. The read ends 1 residue early relative to the CDR3; the germline J gene fills the gap. The V gene is TRBV1, the J gene TRBJ1-1; D is perhaps TRBD1 (6 bases). V was shortened by 0 bases and J by 1 base, with 9 bases between the two germline ends. The CDR3 extends over 15 amino acids. Germline CDR1 is NSQYPW and CDR2 is LRSPGD (reference sequence). Here the CDR3 reads CTCSADRDKNTEVFF. The sequenced part of the CDR3 DNA is TGCACCTGCAGTGCAGACCGGGACAAAAACACAGAAGTCTTC.

Remarks on this clone: Mouse gene names and germline throughout. This CDR3 reads CASSSGTGANTLYF. The covered CDR3 bases are TGTGCCAGCAGCTCCGGGACTGGGGCCAACACCTTGTAC. The chain carries TRBV3 and TRBJ2-4, with 10 nucleotides matching TRBD2. Read coverage stops 1 residue before the CDR3 terminus; the germline J gene supplies the remainder. J lost 6 bases, V lost 4 bases, and 4 bases had no gene match. This CDR3 has 14 amino acids. Germline V gene lookup returns CDR1 SNHLY and CDR2 FYNGKV (reference sequence).

On this clone: Mouse gene names and germline throughout. The sequenced part of the CDR3 DNA is TGTGCCAGCGGTGATCCGACAGGGGACACCCAGTAC. Protein product: CASGDPTGDTQY. The entire CDR3 protein reads CASGDPTGDTQYF. V is TRBV13-2 and J is TRBJ2-5; the match to TRBD1 covers 7 bases. Sequencing ends 1 residue short of the CDR3 end; the germline J gene provides the rest. V was clipped by 1 base and J by 6 bases; unmatched bases: 2. The germline CDR1 and CDR2 sequences are NNHNN and SYGAGS (reference sequence). The CDR3 runs to 13 residues.

Notes on this clone: Mouse gene names apply. The CDR3 end falls 1 residue outside the read, so it is completed with the germline J gene. The V call is TRBV12-1, the J call TRBJ2-3; 12 bases fit TRBD2. With V trimmed by 4 bases and J by 1 base, 5 bases remained unmatched. CDR3 length equals 16 residues. Germline lookup yields CDR1 SGHSN and CDR2 HYEKVE. The CDR3 sequence: CASSRTGGGGAETLYF. The sequenced CDR3 bases are TGTGCCAGCTCCCGGACTGGGGGGGGCGGTGCAGAAACGCTGTAT.

This clone was recorded a few times. Any gene name here is a mouse gene name. The read finishes 1 residue shy of the CDR3 end, and the germline J gene is used to complete it. The chain has TRBV31 and TRBJ2-7; TRBD1 matches 10 bases. The germline V gene has CDR1 GKSSPN and CDR2 SITVG. The CDR3 totals 13 residues. J was trimmed by 5 bases and V by 4 bases; bases with no gene match: 5. Incomplete CDR3 DNA: TGTGCCTGGATTCCCGACAGGGGGCATGAACAGTAC. Translating it yields CAWIPDRGHEQY. The complete CDR3 sequence is CAWIPDRGHEQYF.

In regard to this clone: The germline and genes are mouse ones. The sequenced fragment ends 1 residue before the CDR3 boundary, so the rest is inferred from the germline J gene. This chain connects TRBV3 to TRBJ1-2, with D uncertain. The germline V and J ends were trimmed by 5 bases and 0 bases, with 7 bases remaining between them. The CDR3 is made up of 13 amino acids. The germline V gene encodes CDR1 SNHLY and CDR2 FYNGKV (reference sequence). The part of the CDR3 DNA that was read is TGTGCCAGCAGCAAGGAATCAAACTCCGACTACACC. Its protein product is CASSKESNSDYT. Given in full, the CDR3 is CASSKESNSDYTF.

A word on this clone: These gene names are mouse names. The read ends 1 residue early relative to the CDR3; the germline J gene fills the gap. V gene TRBV3 combines with J gene TRBJ2-2; 7 nucleotides align to TRBD2. The germline CDR1 and CDR2 sequences are SNHLY and FYNGKV (reference sequence). The ends lost 2 bases at V and 3 bases at J; junction bases unmatched: 0. This CDR3 comprises 14 residues. The CDR3 loop is CASSLLGDTGQLYF. The CDR3 DNA, read in part, is TGTGCCAGCAGCTTACTGGGGGACACCGGGCAGCTCTAC.

For this clone: Gene labels here are mouse ones. The read terminates 1 residue ahead of where the CDR3 ends, so the germline J gene completes it. This rearrangement joins TRBV13-2 to TRBJ2-7, with 11 positions matching TRBD2. V lost 0 bases and J lost 5; bases outside the gene matches: 4. The CDR3 totals 15 residues. Germline V lookup: CDR1 NNHNN, CDR2 SYGAGS (reference sequence). The CDR3 sequence is CASGDVDWGDDEQYF. Partial CDR3 DNA: TGTGCCAGCGGTGATGTGGACTGGGGGGATGATGAACAGTAC.

This clone has only a few counts. The listed genes are named as in mouse. The read finishes 1 residue shy of the CDR3 end, and the germline J gene is used to complete it. The chain combines TRBV26 with TRBJ2-7, with 10 positions matching TRBD1. Germline CDR1 and CDR2: KGHPV and FQNQEV (reference sequence). The CDR3 covers 13 residues. V lost 4 bases to trimming and J lost 5 bases; unmatched junction nucleotides: 2. The CDR3 protein is CASSRGTGDEQYF. The CDR3 bases that were read are TGTGCCAGCAGTCGGGGGACAGGGGATGAACAGTAC.

A remark on this clone: Mouse names are used for the genes. The read falls 1 residue short of the CDR3 end, and the missing part is taken from the germline J gene. J is TRBJ2-1 and V is TRBV3; 8 nucleotides align to TRBD2. V lost 1 base and J lost 6; bases outside the gene matches: 2. The germline V gene encodes CDR1 SNHLY and CDR2 FYNGKV (reference sequence). This CDR3 spans 14 amino acids. The CDR3 is CASSLGWGGAEQFF. The covered CDR3 bases are TGTGCCAGCAGCTTAGGGTGGGGGGGTGCTGAGCAGTTC.

With regard to this clone: Germline and genes here are mouse. Coverage ceases 1 residue before the CDR3 finishes, and the germline J gene fills in the end. Other nucleotide sequences in the sample specify the same CDR3. This chain links TRBV26 with TRBJ1-4; D is undetermined. V lost 6 bases to trimming and J lost 4 bases, with 3 bases between them. The germline V gene encodes CDR1 KGHPV and CDR2 FQNQEV (reference sequence). The CDR3 covers 11 residues. The CDR3 sequence: CASSLNERLFF. The sequenced CDR3 bases are TGTGCCAGCAGCCTCAACGAAAGATTATTT.

Regarding this clone: Genes here carry mouse names. Read sequence stops 1 residue before the CDR3 end, and the germline J gene provides the missing end. The chain couples TRBV26 to TRBJ1-1; 7 bases match TRBD1. The CDR3 loop spans 13 amino acids. Losses at the gene ends were 6 bases for V and 10 bases for J; bases not matched to a gene: 11. CDR1 and CDR2 (germline): KGHPV, FQNQEV (reference sequence). Here the CDR3 reads CASRYRTGRGVFF. CDR3 DNA (partial): TGTGCCAGCAGGTACCGGACAGGCCGGGGAGTCTTC.